Included here is one T cell receptor beta chain sequence, with context. Its antigen remains unidentified. Per-nucleotide qualities are absent, and no much larger clonotype sits a single base away. The record originates from a study of regulatory T cells in long-lasting Graves disease (dated by TCRdb to the early 2020s). Turning to the overall study: Persistent Graves' disease was defined as persistently positive TSH receptor autoantibodies together with antithyroid drug treatment for over 5 years. Patients with persistent Graves' disease were compared with patients with newly diagnosed Graves' disease using TCR sequencing and RNA sequencing of peripheral blood. The study was conducted in China and was registered as a clinical trial. A total of about 35 samples underwent TCR sequencing, from roughly 13 patients with persistent Graves' disease and around 20 patients with newly diagnosed Graves' disease. Persistent Graves' disease patients in the clinical cohort had taken antithyroid drugs for roughly ten years on average. Overall study results and their limits: As a limitation, the authors acknowledged that the small sample size may reduce accuracy. Persistent disease showed preferential use of TRBV28, TRBJ1-2 and TRBJ2-5, whereas newly diagnosed disease favored TRBV20-1 and TRBJ2-1. Sequencing and analysis were restricted to the TCR beta chain. Only peripheral blood was studied, because thyroid tissue, the primary lesion, was inaccessible. Lower TCR Shannon entropy and fewer highly expanded clones were observed in persistent Graves' disease patients than in newly diagnosed patients, which suggested clonal expansion. A larger number of public clonotypes was shared among persistent patients (fewer than 3,000) than among newly diagnosed patients (roughly 970).

Interpreted using the paper, the time point label stands for: persistent/refractory GD, antithyroid drugs over 5 years with positive TRAb. For both TCR sequencing and RNA sequencing, RNA was extracted from PBMCs in TRIzol. Graves' disease was diagnosed according to American Thyroid Association guidelines. Recruitment of patients was carried out at an endocrinology department in Xi'an, China. From each patient, about 8.9 milliliters of peripheral blood was collected into an EDTA anticoagulant tube. Ficoll Paque Plus density gradient separation was used to isolate PBMCs, and no additional T cell sorting was done. An Agilent 2100 Bioanalyzer and agarose gel were used to assess RNA quality, and a NanoDrop 2000 was used to measure RNA concentration. Receptor libraries were prepared by multiplex PCR. The reads were generated on an Illumina HiSeq 4000. TCR beta libraries were built with iRepertoire HTBI primers and Arm-PCR amplification of CDR3 regions. Before sequencing, the PCR products went through gel purification. Processing in the source paper ran as follows. A total of around 59 TRBV and some 15 TRBJ segments were identified across samples and were used for gene usage analysis of CDR3 amino acid clonotypes. COPE and FqMerger were used to merge filtered high-quality paired reads into contigs. BLAST was used to align contigs to IMGT TRBV, TRBD and TRBJ reference genes, with CDR3 defined following IMGT. Highly expanded clones were defined as clonotypes with a frequency above 0.1%. Repertoire diversity was measured by Shannon entropy, and V-J evenness by the Gini coefficient. Public clonotypes were defined as clonotypes shared by more than one individual. TCRdb reanalyzed the raw reads on its own, using fastp at Q25 for trimming and MiXCR for clone calling, and kept in-frame beta chains. Each entry is one CDR3 protein sequence, shown with its most common DNA and genes. TCRdb, not the original authors, processed these V and J calls. This sample lists 400,000 to 450,000 distinct CDR3 sequences; about a quarter were detected once. In total, the top ten clones hold about a quarter of the sample.

The germline V gene yields MDHEN for CDR1 and SYDVKM for CDR2. The V end loses 8 bases and the J end loses 3 bases, and a stretch of 15 bases separates them. The CDR3 has 14 amino acids, counting the end cysteine and phenylalanine. The CDR3 DNA has 42 bases and is translated from base 1. The starting material was peripheral blood mononuclear cells (PBMCs), obtained when the disease was refractory, from a patient treated with antithyroid drugs. This chain joins TRBV28 to TRBJ2-3; the D segment could be TRBD2, given 5 matching bases. The source of this sequence is a female donor with Graves disease. Here the CDR3 is given as CASAGILVTDTQYF. The nucleotide sequence is given as TGTGCCAGCGCGGGCATATTGGTTACAGATACGCAGTATTTT.